One and the same sample provided the 4 T cell receptor beta chains below, sequenced in a study of Ad26.COV2.S vaccination and SARS-CoV-2 variants. The repertoire was sequenced with immunoSEQ multiplex PCR; TCRdb's copy has only in-frame clones and lacks some. Here the sample spans about 320,000 clones, around 83% being singletons. Treatment specified: roughly 19 received Ad26.COV2.S at low or high dose, single or two shots; roughly five received placebo; per-sample allocation not given. Collection of samples fell on day 63 after the first vaccine or placebo injection. Here the sequenced sample was peripheral blood, taken in a trial of Ad26.COV2.S vaccine versus placebo. Source of these receptors: a person between 18 and 65 years old who received the Ad26.COV2.S COVID-19 vaccine or a placebo.

In this sample, this clone turned up once. J is TRBJ1-2 and V is TRBV5-4; tentatively, D is TRBD1 (5 bases). The CDR3 contains 14 residues. The V end lost 4 bases, the J end lost 5 bases, and 15 bases lay between the germline ends. Germline CDR1 is SGHNT and CDR2 is YYREEE (reference sequence). The CDR3 loop is CASSPVPGGYGYTF. The CDR3 coding sequence is TGTGCCAGCAGCCCGGTCCCGGGGGGGTATGGCTACACCTTC.

The chain couples TRBV30 to TRBJ1-1; 7 bases map to TRBD1. The CDR3 consists of 14 residues. V was clipped by 3 bases and J by 1 base; unmatched bases: 5. Germline V gene sequence: CDR1 GTSNPN, CDR2 SVGIG (reference sequence). The CDR3 coding sequence is TGTGCCTGGAGGATGACAGGGTGGAACACTGAAGCTTTCTTT. This codes for CAWRMTGWNTEAFF.

This chain connects TRBV7-3 to TRBJ2-1, with 10 bases identical to TRBD2. Germline CDR1 and CDR2: SGHTA and FQGTGA. The J segment lost 4 bases and the V segment lost 5 bases, leaving 11 bases of the junction unmatched. The CDR3 length is 17 residues. In DNA, the CDR3 is TGTGCCAGCAGCCTCGGGGTAGCGGGGGGACGTTACAATGAGCAGTTCTTC. It yields the protein CASSLGVAGGRYNEQFF.

J is TRBJ1-2 and V is TRBV13; tentatively, D is TRBD1 (5 bases). The V gene's germline CDR1 is PRHDT and CDR2 FYEKMQ (reference sequence). The CDR3 has 16 residues. Trimming took 5 bases from V and 4 from J, leaving 20 bases between them. CDR3 loop: CASSGALPGRIYGYTF. CDR3 DNA sequence: TGTGCCAGCAGCGGAGCCCTACCGGGACGGATCTATGGCTACACCTTC.